The present T cell receptor beta chain was sequenced within a study of blood T cell repertoires in COVID-19. The germline gives CDR1 MNHEY, CDR2 SVGEGT. Deletions cut 5 bases from V and 3 bases from J, with 8 bases between. CDR3 length: 12 residues. The protocol was immunoSEQ multiplex PCR, while the TCRdb copy is restricted to in-frame clones and leaves out a portion. Found here are approximately 250,000 clones, around 88% of them singletons; the top ten hold around 4%. Sample: PBMCs or T cells enriched from blood (not recorded which). The rearrangement uses TRBV6-2 or TRBV6-3 and TRBJ2-7, with D possibly being TRBD2 (5 bases). The origin of this receptor is a woman aged 25 to 39 who had recovered from COVID-19. CDR3 in DNA: TGTGCCAGCAGTCGCGGGCTCTACGAGCAGTACTTC. Residues: CASSRGLYEQYF.